The 30 T cell receptor beta chains below all came from one sample that was sequenced in a study of a mutant IDH1 vaccine in newly diagnosed glioma (dated by TCRdb to about 2021). The method was the immunoSEQ multiplex PCR assay. TCRdb stores this immuneACCESS table with in-frame sequences only. Part of the clones is absent; in the studies checked, under half of the shortfall reflects unresolved V genes, and no reason is known for the rest. The sample yields 60,000 to 75,000 clones; approximately 79% were counted once. The ten largest clones take up over 8% of the sample. The time point label, as the study defines it: baseline, week 1 (first vaccination visit). The treatment or condition label here, explained by the study, means: pre-vaccination baseline after standard-of-care therapy. The sample here was PBMCs, taken from a glioma patient treated with radiotherapy, temozolomide or both. The receptors shown here come from a man aged 50 to 59 with glioma.

This sequence joins TRBV7-9 and TRBJ1-1, with 10 bases lining up with TRBD1. Germline V gene data show CDR1 as SEHNR and CDR2 as FQNEAQ (reference sequence). V trimming: 0 bases; J trimming: 4 bases; junction bases outside the gene matches: 5. This CDR3 region has 16 residues. The CDR3 sequence: CASSLARGQGGTEAFF. The CDR3 coding sequence is TGTGCCAGCAGCTTAGCGCGCGGACAGGGGGGCACTGAAGCTTTCTTT.

This chain connects TRBV18 to TRBJ2-7; a possible D gene is TRBD1 (5 bases). The length of the CDR3 is 16 residues. The V gene's germline CDR1 is KGHSH and CDR2 LQKENI. V gave up 6 bases and J gave up 2 bases, with 20 bases separating them. The CDR3 nucleotides read TGTGCCAGCTCCGCCCAGGGCCAGAGCTTACCCTACGAGCAGTACTTC. It is translated as CASSAQGQSLPYEQYF.

In this sample, this clone turned up once. The chain joins TRBV5-1 to TRBJ1-5; TRBD1 is a possible D gene (5 bases). Germline V gene lookup returns CDR1 SGHRS and CDR2 YFSETQ. This CDR3 has 13 residues. Trimming took 5 bases from V and 6 from J, leaving 12 bases between them. CDR3 loop: CASRPGSGQPQHF. As DNA, the CDR3 is TGCGCCAGCAGACCAGGGAGCGGTCAGCCCCAGCATTTT.

This clone was counted a few times. The chain employs TRBV19 and TRBJ1-1, with D maybe TRBD1 (5 bases). The CDR3 spans 15 residues. Trimming took 5 bases from V and 3 from J, leaving 16 bases between them. Per the germline V gene, CDR1 is LNHDA and CDR2 is SQIVND (reference sequence). CDR3 sequence (DNA): TGTGCCAGTAGTCTGCCGGGACGGGTCGACACTGAAGCTTTCTTT. The encoded protein is CASSLPGRVDTEAFF.

V and J are TRBV5-1 and TRBJ2-1; TRBD1 is a possible D gene (6 bases). From germline, CDR1 is SGHRS and CDR2 YFSETQ. The CDR3 spans 15 residues. The germline V and J ends were trimmed by 2 bases and 4 bases, with 13 bases remaining between them. DNA for the CDR3: TGCGCCAGCAGCTTAACCGGGACACCTTACAATGAGCAGTTCTTC. The encoded protein is CASSLTGTPYNEQFF.

This chain uses TRBV5-5 with TRBJ2-5, with a possible D match to TRBD1 (6 bases). CDR3 size: 14 residues. Germline CDR1 reads SGHKS; CDR2 reads YYEKEE (reference sequence). Trimming took off 4 bases at V and 5 bases at J, with 15 bases between the two ends. In nucleotides, the CDR3 is TGTGCCAGCAGCGCTGCAGGGGCAACGGAGACCCAGTACTTC. It specifies CASSAAGATETQYF.

The chain recombines TRBV28 with TRBJ2-3; TRBD2 might be the D (6 bases). The CDR3 spans 16 residues. Germline V gene data show CDR1 as MDHEN and CDR2 as SYDVKM. The V end was cut by 10 bases, the J end by 5 bases, with 25 bases between. Written as DNA, the CDR3 is TGTGCCACCACTGACCTTGTTAGCGGCGAGGGAGATACGCAGTATTTT. Its translation: CATTDLVSGEGDTQYF.

This chain uses TRBV27 with TRBJ2-7; weak D call: TRBD1 (6 bases). This CDR3 comprises 13 residues. V lost 7 bases and J lost 1, with 11 bases in between. In germline, CDR1 is MNHEY, CDR2 SMNVEV (reference sequence). CDR3 DNA sequence: TGTGCCAGCAAAAGGACAGAGTCCTACGAGCAGTACTTC. The encoded protein is CASKRTESYEQYF.

V usage is TRBV19 and J usage is TRBJ1-5; D is ambiguous. There are 14 residues in the CDR3. V dropped 7 bases and J dropped 7 bases, with 17 bases sitting between them. Germline V gene lookup returns CDR1 LNHDA and CDR2 SQIVND (reference sequence). The CDR3: CASNEGGRGQPQHF. CDR3 coding DNA: TGTGCCAGTAACGAGGGTGGGAGAGGACAGCCCCAGCATTTT.

This rearrangement joins TRBV7-2 to TRBJ2-3, with D tentatively TRBD1 (5 bases). CDR3 size: 13 residues. The germline V gene has CDR1 SGHTA and CDR2 FQGNSA. The V end was cut by 3 bases, the J end by 5 bases, with 9 bases between. The CDR3 spells CASSFAGQDTQYF. CDR3 DNA: TGTGCCAGCAGCTTCGCAGGGCAAGATACGCAGTATTTT.

This clone was seen just once. This chain joins TRBV5-1 and TRBJ2-3, with 10 positions matching TRBD2. Looked up from germline, CDR1 is SGHRS and CDR2 is YFSETQ. The CDR3 covers 15 residues. Trimming removed 2 bases from V and 1 base from J; junction bases left unmatched: 1. The CDR3 sequence: CASSFLAGGTDTQYF. CDR3 nucleotides: TGCGCCAGCAGCTTTCTAGCGGGGGGCACAGATACGCAGTATTTT.

This clone has a single count. CDR3 sequence (DNA): TGTGCCATCAGAGTGACGGACAGGAACACTGAAGCTTTCTTT. This encodes CAIRVTDRNTEAFF. The chain recombines TRBV10-3 with TRBJ1-1, with a tentative D call TRBD1 (6 bases). Trimming took 6 bases from V and 1 from J, leaving 12 bases between them. This CDR3 has 14 residues. Germline loops: CDR1 ENHRY, CDR2 SYGVKD.

The rearrangement joins TRBV30 to TRBJ1-5; maybe TRBD1 (6 bases). The CDR3 has 15 residues. V lost 1 base and J 2 bases, leaving 12 bases between the germline ends. Germline V gene lookup returns CDR1 GTSNPN and CDR2 SVGIG (reference sequence). This CDR3 reads CAWSEGGQGNQPQHF. In DNA form, the CDR3 reads TGTGCCTGGAGTGAGGGGGGTCAGGGCAATCAGCCCCAGCATTTT.

V gene TRBV6-6 combines with J gene TRBJ1-1; 8 nucleotides agree with TRBD1. V shed 7 bases and J 0 bases; nucleotides not matched to a gene: 7. From germline, CDR1 is MNHNY and CDR2 SVGAGI (reference sequence). The CDR3 runs 15 residues. The CDR3 DNA follows: TGTGCCAGCACCGTCACAGGGGGGATGAACACTGAAGCTTTCTTT. This translates into CASTVTGGMNTEAFF.

The chain has TRBV7-9 and TRBJ2-7; D possibly corresponds to TRBD2 (5 bases). CDR1 and CDR2 from the germline V gene are SEHNR and FQNEAQ (reference sequence). The CDR3 spans 15 residues. With 0 bases removed from V and 3 bases from J, the gap between germline ends came to 12 bases. The CDR3 here is CASSLAEEDHYEQYF. DNA of the CDR3: TGTGCCAGCAGCTTAGCGGAGGAGGATCACTACGAGCAGTACTTC. Complete variable domain (other parts from reference TRBV7-9 and TRBJ2-7): DTGVSQNPRHKITKRGQNVTFRCDPISEHNRLYWYRQTLGQGPEFLTYFQNEAQLEKSRLLSDRFSAERPKGSFSTLEIQRTEQGDSAMYLCASSLAEEDHYEQYFGPGTRLTVT.

This rearrangement joins TRBV30 to TRBJ1-5, with no clear D. V was trimmed by 2 bases and J by 0 bases, leaving 8 bases between them. CDR1 GTSNPN and CDR2 SVGIG come from the germline V gene (reference sequence). This CDR3 is 14 amino acids long. The CDR3 nucleotides read TGTGCCTGGAGTAAACAGTATAGCAATCAGCCCCAGCATTTT. This translates into CAWSKQYSNQPQHF.

The chain is built from TRBV7-6 and TRBJ2-2; 14 bases are shared with TRBD2. The V segment lost 0 bases and the J segment 3 bases; nucleotides outside the gene matches: 6. CDR1 SGHVS and CDR2 FNYEAQ come from the germline V gene. The CDR3 covers 19 residues. The DNA for the CDR3 is TGTGCCAGCAGCTTAGCGACTAGCGGGGGGGCTTCCTACACCGGGGAGCTGTTTTTT. As protein: CASSLATSGGASYTGELFF.

CDR3 DNA: TGTGCCTGGAGTGACCCTCAACTCAGGACGGCGGGCACTGAAGCTTTCTTT. It is translated as CAWSDPQLRTAGTEAFF. This chain links TRBV30 with TRBJ1-1, with unresolved D. Trimming cost V 1 base and J 4 bases, with 22 bases left between them. From germline, CDR1 is GTSNPN and CDR2 SVGIG (reference sequence). The CDR3 has 17 amino acids.

This chain connects TRBV19 to TRBJ2-7, with 12 bases matching TRBD1. The germline CDR1 and CDR2 sequences are LNHDA and SQIVND (reference sequence). The CDR3 runs 14 residues. The V and J ends lost 5 bases and 9 bases, in that order; junction bases with no gene match: 8. The CDR3 region has the DNA TGTGCCAGTAGTTCGCCGGGACAGGGGGCGATGCAGTACTTC. This translates into CASSSPGQGAMQYF.

The V and J genes are TRBV7-2 and TRBJ2-7; D may match TRBD1 or TRBD2 (7 bases each). Germline values: CDR1 SGHTA, CDR2 FQGNSA. This CDR3 contains 15 residues. V shed 5 bases and J shed 0 bases, with 14 bases lying between them. The DNA for the CDR3 is TGTGCCAGCAGCCTCGACAGGGACTACTCCTACGAGCAGTACTTC. Translation gives CASSLDRDYSYEQYF. Complete variable domain (other parts from reference TRBV7-2 and TRBJ2-7): GAGVSQSPSNKVTEKGKDVELRCDPISGHTALYWYRQSLGQGLEFLIYFQGNSAPDKSGLPSDRFSAERTGGSVSTLTIQRTQQEDSAVYLCASSLDRDYSYEQYFGPGTRLTVT.

This sequence joins TRBV6-5 and TRBJ1-4; D is unresolved. V was pared by 4 bases and J by 4 bases, with 7 bases between. Germline V gene data show CDR1 as MNHEY and CDR2 as SVGAGI. The CDR3 has 13 residues. This CDR3 reads CASSSQYNEKLFF. The CDR3 DNA reads as TGTGCCAGCAGTTCTCAGTATAATGAAAAACTGTTTTTT.

The V call is TRBV5-1, the J call TRBJ1-1; no definite D call. The CDR3 is made up of 15 amino acids. Per germline, CDR1 SGHRS and CDR2 YFSETQ. Trimming cost V 0 bases and J 3 bases, with 12 bases left between them. CDR3 in DNA: TGCGCCAGCAGCTTGGGTCCCGGGAGGGACACTGAAGCTTTCTTT. It yields the protein CASSLGPGRDTEAFF.

The V gene is TRBV30, the J gene TRBJ2-5, with D perhaps matching TRBD2 (7 bases). Germline CDR1 GTSNPN, CDR2 SVGIG (reference sequence). The CDR3 totals 15 residues. V was pared by 3 bases and J by 0 bases, with 14 bases between. The chain's CDR3 is CAWSLKGGYQETQYF. The DNA for the CDR3 is TGTGCCTGGAGCCTGAAGGGGGGGTACCAAGAGACCCAGTACTTC. Full variable domain (rest looked up from reference TRBV30 and TRBJ2-5): SQTIHQWPATLVQPVGSPLSLECTVEGTSNPNLYWYRQAAGRGLQLLFYSVGIGQISSEVPQNLSASRPQDRQFILSSKKLLLSDSGFYLCAWSLKGGYQETQYFGPGTRLLVL.

The V call is TRBV13, the J call TRBJ1-1; 10 positions match TRBD1. Per germline, CDR1 PRHDT and CDR2 FYEKMQ (reference sequence). With 0 bases clipped from V and 1 base from J, the junction kept 5 bases outside the gene matches. The CDR3 sequence is 17 residues long. CDR3 in amino acids: CASSLGHRDRGNTEAFF. CDR3 in DNA: TGTGCCAGCAGCTTAGGACACCGGGACAGGGGGAACACTGAAGCTTTCTTT.

This clone was recorded a few times. This chain joins TRBV27 and TRBJ1-1; tentatively, D is TRBD1 (6 bases). Germline V gene sequence: CDR1 MNHEY, CDR2 SMNVEV (reference sequence). The germline V and J ends were trimmed by 4 bases and 11 bases, with 14 bases remaining between them. The CDR3 has 12 amino acids. The CDR3 DNA reads TGTGCCAGCAGTTCATCGGGGGCTAGCGCTTTCTTT. Protein: CASSSSGASAFF.

This clone is labeled as medium-sized. This rearrangement joins TRBV4-1 to TRBJ2-2, with 7 bases matching TRBD1. With 6 bases clipped from V and 6 bases from J, the junction kept 7 bases outside the gene matches. The CDR3 runs 14 residues. The germline V gene has CDR1 MGHRA and CDR2 YSYEKL. The CDR3 region is CASRVYTGAGELFF. DNA for the CDR3: TGCGCCAGCAGGGTTTACACAGGGGCCGGGGAGCTGTTTTTT.

The chain links TRBV2 to TRBJ1-1; D perhaps matches TRBD1 (5 bases). Germline loops: CDR1 SNHLY, CDR2 FYNNEI. This CDR3 has 13 residues. The V end was cut by 4 bases, the J end by 4 bases, with 10 bases between. The DNA for the CDR3 is TGTGCCAGCAGTGTTGGGCAGGGCACTGAAGCTTTCTTT. Translation gives CASSVGQGTEAFF.

This chain links TRBV30 with TRBJ1-3, with D unresolved. Trimming left V 6 bases short and J 2 bases short, with 5 bases between. This CDR3 region has 11 residues. Per germline, CDR1 GTSNPN and CDR2 SVGIG (reference sequence). The CDR3 protein is CACGPGNTIYF. Here the CDR3 DNA reads TGTGCCTGTGGGCCTGGAAACACCATATATTTT.

This sequence joins TRBV29-1 and TRBJ1-1, with TRBD1 matching 10 bases. This CDR3 comprises 14 residues. Germline V gene lookup returns CDR1 SQVTM and CDR2 ANQGSEA. J gave up 5 bases and V 4 bases, and 7 bases lay outside the gene matches. The CDR3 loop is CSVVRDRGGTEAFF. The CDR3 DNA sequence: TGCAGCGTTGTCCGGGACAGGGGCGGGACTGAAGCTTTCTTT.

This chain links TRBV20-1 with TRBJ2-1; D uncertain. The V end lost 7 bases, the J end lost 10 bases, and 14 bases lay between the germline ends. The CDR3 is made up of 11 amino acids. Germline CDR1 is DFQATT and CDR2 is SNEGSKA (reference sequence). In DNA, the CDR3 is TGCAGTGTCCCGTCGACATGGGAGCAGTTCTTC. It codes for CSVPSTWEQFF.